The 8 T cell receptor beta chains listed next were all sequenced from one sample in a study of T cell responses to AZD1222 COVID-19 vaccine. Sequencing was performed with immunoSEQ multiplex PCR; in TCRdb, only in-frame clones are kept and a portion is missing. The sample contains over 120,000 clones, roughly 94% of which appear only once. The sample here was peripheral blood, taken on day 0 of AZD1222 vaccination. These receptors were collected from an adult in good health.

This chain uses TRBV19 with TRBJ1-2; D unclear. The germline CDR1 and CDR2 sequences are LNHDA and SQIVND (reference sequence). The CDR3 covers 11 residues. The V end was cut by 10 bases, the J end by 3 bases, with 9 bases between. The chain's CDR3 is CAIGGDYGYTF. The DNA for the CDR3 is TGTGCCATCGGCGGGGACTATGGCTACACCTTC.

V and J are TRBV14 and TRBJ2-7, with D tentatively TRBD1 (6 bases). The CDR3 sequence is 18 residues long. Looked up from germline, CDR1 is SGHDN and CDR2 is FVKESK. The V gene lost 2 bases and the J gene lost 4 bases, with 24 bases spanning the gap. The CDR3 here is CASSQQSVLRGRGYEQYF. In DNA form, the CDR3 reads TGTGCCAGCAGCCAACAAAGCGTCCTCAGGGGCAGAGGTTACGAGCAGTACTTC.

This chain connects TRBV19 to TRBJ2-2; D unresolved. Germline loops: CDR1 LNHDA, CDR2 SQIVND (reference sequence). Trimming took off 0 bases at V and 4 bases at J, with 12 bases between the two ends. This CDR3 is 16 amino acids long. CDR3 in amino acids: CASSIDLSRVTGELFF. For the CDR3, the DNA is TGTGCCAGTAGTATAGATCTAAGTAGGGTCACCGGGGAGCTGTTTTTT.

The chain employs TRBV10-3 and TRBJ2-4, with a tentative D call TRBD1 (5 bases). The CDR3 spans 16 residues. Germline CDR1 ENHRY, CDR2 SYGVKD. V gave up 0 bases and J gave up 1 base, with 10 bases separating them. CDR3 nucleotides: TGTGCCATCAGTGAGTCGATGGGGCAGGCCAAAAACATTCAGTACTTC. Amino acid sequence: CAISESMGQAKNIQYF.

The rearrangement uses TRBV5-1 and TRBJ2-2; no definite D call. The V end was cut by 2 bases, the J end by 0 bases, with 11 bases between. The CDR3 runs 16 residues. Germline V gives CDR1 SGHRS, CDR2 YFSETQ. DNA of the CDR3: TGCGCCAGCAGCTTATCCTTCGGGCCGAACACCGGGGAGCTGTTTTTT. Its translation: CASSLSFGPNTGELFF.

The genes are TRBV7-9 and TRBJ2-2; weak D call: TRBD1 (6 bases). Trimming left V 4 bases short and J 7 bases short, with 10 bases between. The CDR3 has 13 amino acids. The germline V gene encodes CDR1 SEHNR and CDR2 FQNEAQ (reference sequence). The CDR3 reads CASSWGQNGELFF. The CDR3, as DNA: TGTGCCAGCAGCTGGGGGCAGAACGGGGAGCTGTTTTTT.

This sequence joins TRBV18 and TRBJ2-7; TRBD1 matches 8 bases. The CDR3 has 16 residues. Germline-derived CDR1 and CDR2 are KGHSH and LQKENI. V lost 3 bases and J lost 5; bases outside the gene matches: 12. CDR3 in amino acids: CASSPGQGAGSDEQYF. CDR3 DNA: TGTGCCAGCTCACCCGGGCAGGGGGCGGGGAGTGACGAGCAGTACTTC. The full variable domain, with the rest looked up from reference TRBV18 and TRBJ2-7, is NAGVMQNPRHLVRRRGQEARLRCSPMKGHSHVYWYRQLPEEGLKFMVYLQKENIIDESGMPKERFSAEFPKEGPSILRIQQVVRGDSAAYFCASSPGQGAGSDEQYFGPGTRLTVT.

CDR3 nucleotide sequence: TGTGCCAGCAGCTTTTCGGGGGGGCAAACCGGGGAGCTGTTTTTT. Protein sequence: CASSFSGGQTGELFF. V and J are TRBV5-6 and TRBJ2-2, with 8 bases that match TRBD2. V lost 2 bases to trimming and J lost 5 bases; unmatched junction nucleotides: 5. This CDR3 is 15 amino acids long. CDR1 and CDR2 (germline): SGHDT, YYEEEE.